This T cell receptor beta chain was captured in a study of T cells in Graves' hyperthyroidism and ophthalmopathy (dated by TCRdb to the late 2010s). Regarding the study in general: Peripheral blood was sampled at the time of initial diagnosis, prior to any treatment. To identify distinguishing TCR V-J signatures, a discovery cohort of around 100 patients was used, comprising 43 with Graves' ophthalmopathy and around 57 with stable Graves' hyperthyroidism. Whether ophthalmopathy could be predicted prospectively was tested in an independent validation cohort made up of about 18 hyperthyroidism patients plus 17 patients who later progressed to ophthalmopathy. For training and testing, the roughly 93 patients in the discovery cohort were randomly divided in a 7:3 ratio. Thyroid tissue and blood T-cell repertoires from about six Graves' hyperthyroidism patients were also compared in the study. After sampling, hyperthyroidism patients received methimazole starting at 30 mg daily, and ophthalmopathy patients received high-dose intravenous methylprednisolone. TCR Vbeta CDR3 sequencing of 120 to 150 peripheral blood samples (more than 40 ophthalmopathy, 70 to 85 hyperthyroidism and approximately 17 progressor patients) is reported in the paper.

Stable Graves' hyperthyroidism was defined as no progression to ophthalmopathy during 18 months of follow-up. Hyperthyroidism patients were newly diagnosed, with disease duration under 2 months, and aged 18 to 65 years. The study excluded patients with uncontrolled infections, other autoimmune diseases, pregnancy or lactation. Diagnoses were based on clinical symptoms, serum thyroxine and TRAb, thyroid ultrasound and orbital computed tomography. PBMCs were isolated from 10 ml of fresh peripheral blood by Ficoll-Paque density gradient centrifugation. Trizol reagent was used to extract total RNA, and RNA quality was then checked on an Agilent 2100 Bioanalyzer. General conclusions and limits of the study: Ophthalmopathy was separated from stable hyperthyroidism by a 13 V-J signature model, with just over 85% sensitivity and 81% to 82% specificity obtained in cross-validation and 80%/75% obtained in testing. Sample size was not statistically predetermined, and blinding of investigators to group allocation was not performed. In validation, the model predicted progression to ophthalmopathy a median of roughly 6.5 months before onset, with roughly 71% sensitivity and roughly 77% specificity. Most expanded thyroid clonotypes (frequency above 0.001) were also detected in blood, suggesting blood repertoires may reflect thyroid immune responses.

The TCR beta CDR3 regions were amplified from RNA transcripts. A first-round RT-PCR of the TCR CDR3 used the HTBI primer set with the Qiagen OneStep RT-PCR kit. The libraries were constructed in a second round of multiplex PCR and then size-selected and purified. The libraries were sequenced on an Illumina HiSeq2000 using paired-end 100 bp reads. The authors processed their data as follows. SOAPnuke was used to process the raw data, with reads discarded if the reads contained adapters or uncalled bases, had a mean Phred below 15, or lacked an exact constant-primer or identifier match. High-quality paired reads were merged using COPE v1.2.5, and each unique nucleotide sequence was defined as a clonotype. MiTCR v1.1 was used to align the clonotypes against IMGT TRBV, TRBD and TRBJ reference segments. Analysis was restricted to V-J combinations with a frequency above 0.0001, which covered roughly 99% of repertoires. A TCS score was defined as the ratio of F50 (clonal expansion) to E x V (chaos), with BLOSUM62-based TCRdist applied between CDR3 peptides within each V-J. Welch's t-statistics and random forest reduced around 550 V-J features to about 12, which were used in a naive Bayes classifier (R e1071). Starting from the raw public reads, TCRdb applied fastp trimming at Q25, assembled clones with MiXCR and retained in-frame beta chains. For every CDR3 protein sequence, its rows merge into one entry that carries the most common genes and DNA. The V and J calls and clone size come from TCRdb's table, not from the authors' own analysis. The sample records hundreds of thousands of distinct CDR3 sequences, around 14% of which are singletons. Around 7% of the sample lies in the top ten.

Measured from the cysteine to the phenylalanine, the CDR3 is 15 residues long. The read is trimmed to its CDR3 DNA, 45 bases read in frame from base 1. V gives up 0 bases and J gives up 5 bases, and the segment between their germline ends measures 13 bases. The germline V gene (reference sequence) yields DFQATT for CDR1 and SNEGSKA for CDR2. The table lists this clonotype with many counts. What this receptor recognizes is not known. Nothing much larger sits one base from this clone, and base qualities are not available. Input material: blood. The receptor comes from a woman younger than 30 with Graves' hyperthyroidism. The rearranged chain carries TRBV20-1 and TRBJ2-2; TRBD2 is a possible D gene, resting on 6 matching bases. The nucleotide sequence reads TGCAGTGCTAGAGAGGGGGGAGCGGATACCGGGGAGCTGTTTTTT. Its protein reads: CSAREGGADTGELFF.